Listed here are 29 T cell receptor beta chains from one sample, sequenced in a study of OX40 agonist ivuxolimab in advanced cancers. Sequencing used immunoSEQ multiplex PCR; TCRdb keeps in-frame clones, though not all of them. The sample has 150,000 to 170,000 clones; roughly 94% are singletons. The source material was CD4+ or CD8+ T cells sorted from blood, sampled in a trial of the OX40 agonist ivuxolimab. These receptors all come from an adult with an advanced solid tumor such as melanoma, head and neck, liver or kidney cancer.

CDR3 in DNA: TGTGCCAGTAGGACGCCTGGGACAGTTGGAAACACCATATATTTT. Residues: CASRTPGTVGNTIYF. The V call is TRBV19, the J call TRBJ1-3, with 7 nucleotides matching TRBD1. Germline lookup yields CDR1 LNHDA and CDR2 SQIVND (reference sequence). Unmatched junction bases numbered 8, after V lost 6 bases and J lost 3 bases. The CDR3 has 15 residues.

The chain recombines TRBV6-5 with TRBJ1-2; the match to TRBD1 covers 9 bases. In germline, CDR1 is MNHEY, CDR2 SVGAGI. The CDR3 has 14 residues. The V segment lost 2 bases and the J segment 5 bases; nucleotides outside the gene matches: 3. CDR3 DNA: TGTGCCAGCAGTTACGGAGACAGGGGGTATGGCTACACCTTC. This translates into CASSYGDRGYGYTF.

The DNA for the CDR3 is TGCAGCGTTGTAGTAGGCACGACCATTGATCAGCCCCAGCATTTT. Translating gives CSVVVGTTIDQPQHF. The chain recombines TRBV29-1 with TRBJ1-5; D gene unclear. Germline V gene sequence: CDR1 SQVTM, CDR2 ANQGSEA. V was shortened by 4 bases and J by 5 bases, with 18 bases between the two germline ends. This CDR3 is built from 15 residues.

This sequence joins TRBV29-1 and TRBJ2-7; the D is unclear. Germline CDR1 reads SQVTM; CDR2 reads ANQGSEA. V was pared by 5 bases and J by 1 base, with 9 bases between. CDR3 length: 12 amino acids. The CDR3 loop is CSVRTVSYEQYF. In nucleotides, the CDR3 is TGCAGCGTTCGGACGGTTTCCTACGAGCAGTACTTC.

This chain links TRBV6-5 with TRBJ2-3; 7 positions match TRBD1. Per germline, CDR1 MNHEY and CDR2 SVGAGI. CDR3 length: 14 amino acids. After removal of 6 bases from V and 3 bases from J, the junction contained 6 bases not matched to a gene. The CDR3 is CASRRQGRTDTQYF. In DNA form, the CDR3 reads TGTGCCAGCAGAAGACAGGGACGGACAGATACGCAGTATTTT.

The gene calls are TRBV7-9 and TRBJ1-5; 7 bases agree with TRBD1. With V trimmed by 3 bases and J by 4 bases, 3 bases remained unmatched. Germline CDR1 SEHNR, CDR2 FQNEAQ (reference sequence). This CDR3 is built from 14 residues. CDR3 protein: CASSLGQSNQPQHF. For the CDR3, the DNA is TGTGCCAGCAGCTTGGGACAGTCGAATCAGCCCCAGCATTTT. Supplemented by reference TRBV7-9 and TRBJ1-5, the full variable domain reads DTGVSQNPRHKITKRGQNVTFRCDPISEHNRLYWYRQTLGQGPEFLTYFQNEAQLEKSRLLSDRFSAERPKGSFSTLEIQRTEQGDSAMYLCASSLGQSNQPQHFGDGTRLSIL.

The V call is TRBV25-1, the J call TRBJ1-6; TRBD1 matches at 7 bases. Germline V gives CDR1 MGHDK, CDR2 SYGVNS. V lost 4 bases and J lost 7; bases outside the gene matches: 13. The CDR3 extends over 17 amino acids. The CDR3 DNA sequence: TGTGCCAGCAGTGGTCTAACCGGGACAGCCCGAAATTCACCCCTCCACTTT. This encodes CASSGLTGTARNSPLHF. The full variable domain, rest sourced from reference TRBV25-1 and TRBJ1-6, is EADIYQTPRYLVIGTGKKITLECSQTMGHDKMYWYQQDPGMELHLIHYSYGVNSTEKGDLSSESTVSRIRTEHFPLTLESARPSHTSQYLCASSGLTGTARNSPLHFGNGTRLTVT.

The rearrangement uses TRBV9 and TRBJ1-3; TRBD1 is a possible D gene (5 bases). Germline V lookup: CDR1 SGDLS, CDR2 YYNGEE. The CDR3 loop spans 14 amino acids. The V end was cut by 2 bases, the J end by 8 bases, with 14 bases between. CDR3 sequence (DNA): TGTGCCAGCAGCGTTCAAGGAGCGGGGGACACCATATATTTT. Its translation: CASSVQGAGDTIYF.

The chain combines TRBV5-1 with TRBJ1-1; TRBD1 agrees at 10 bases. The CDR3 is made up of 14 amino acids. CDR1 is SGHRS and CDR2 is YFSETQ in the germline V gene. The ends lost 4 bases at V and 4 bases at J; junction bases unmatched: 4. CDR3 sequence (DNA): TGCGCCAGCAGCCAGAGGACAGGGGGCACTGAAGCTTTCTTT. Translation: CASSQRTGGTEAFF.

The V and J genes are TRBV5-4 and TRBJ1-3; D is uncertain. From germline, CDR1 is SGHNT and CDR2 YYREEE (reference sequence). The ends were cut back, 4 bases at V and 3 bases at J, with 8 bases in the middle. The CDR3 runs 13 residues. The CDR3 coding sequence is TGTGCCAGCAGCAGCCCCAGTGGAAACACCATATATTTT. Residues: CASSSPSGNTIYF.

V gene TRBV5-4 combines with J gene TRBJ1-1; 8 nucleotides agree with TRBD1. V shed 0 bases and J 7 bases; nucleotides not matched to a gene: 11. Germline V CDR1 and CDR2: SGHNT, YYREEE (reference sequence). The CDR3 has 16 amino acids. This CDR3 is CASSLGSGTGKNEAFF. In nucleotides, the CDR3 is TGTGCCAGCAGCTTGGGGTCCGGGACAGGAAAGAATGAAGCTTTCTTT.

The rearrangement links TRBV19 to TRBJ2-3; the D is unclear. V was clipped by 2 bases and J by 0 bases, with 6 bases between them. Germline V gives CDR1 LNHDA, CDR2 SQIVND (reference sequence). The CDR3 totals 14 residues. CDR3 amino acids: CASSITPSTDTQYF. CDR3 DNA sequence: TGTGCCAGTAGTATAACGCCTAGCACAGATACGCAGTATTTT.

The rearrangement joins TRBV4-3 to TRBJ2-5; perhaps TRBD2 as D (6 bases). Trimming stripped 1 base from V and 0 bases from J, with 18 bases between. In germline, CDR1 is LGHNA, CDR2 YSLEER. The CDR3 runs to 18 residues. Here the CDR3 reads CASSQAWSGVGDQETQYF. CDR3 bases: TGCGCCAGCAGCCAAGCATGGTCGGGGGTGGGGGACCAAGAGACCCAGTACTTC.

A single count supports this clone. V is TRBV19 and J is TRBJ1-5; TRBD1 matches at 7 bases. The CDR3 length is 14 residues. V trimming: 5 bases; J trimming: 5 bases; junction bases outside the gene matches: 6. Germline V CDR1 and CDR2: LNHDA, SQIVND (reference sequence). CDR3 nucleotides: TGTGCCAGTAGTTGGCAGGGGGGAGATCAGCCCCAGCATTTT. Amino acids: CASSWQGGDQPQHF.

The chain is built from TRBV4-3 and TRBJ2-7; TRBD2 might be the D (5 bases). V was shortened by 4 bases and J by 7 bases, with 20 bases between the two germline ends. CDR1 LGHNA and CDR2 YSLEER come from the germline V gene. The CDR3 totals 15 residues. The CDR3 DNA reads as TGCGCCAGCAGCCCCGTTCCCGCCCTCTCGGGGGAGCAGTACTTC. This sequence encodes CASSPVPALSGEQYF.

The CDR3 nucleotides are TGCAGCGTTGGTCTAGCGGGAGGGCCGGGCACAGATACGCAGTATTTT. Translating it yields CSVGLAGGPGTDTQYF. The chain joins TRBV29-1 to TRBJ2-3; 12 bases map to TRBD2. Germline V gene sequence: CDR1 SQVTM, CDR2 ANQGSEA. Losses at the gene ends were 4 bases for V and 1 base for J; bases not matched to a gene: 6. The CDR3 sequence is 16 residues long.

V gene TRBV5-4 combines with J gene TRBJ2-2; maybe TRBD2 (6 bases). CDR1 and CDR2 (germline): SGHNT, YYREEE (reference sequence). Trimming took off 4 bases at V and 2 bases at J, with 18 bases between the two ends. The CDR3 runs 17 residues. The chain's CDR3 is CASSKLGSSVNTGELFF. CDR3 nucleotide sequence: TGTGCCAGCAGCAAGTTGGGCTCTAGCGTTAACACCGGGGAGCTGTTTTTT. The whole variable domain, remainder taken from reference TRBV5-4 and TRBJ2-2, is ETGVTQSPTHLIKTRGQQVTLRCSSQSGHNTVSWYQQALGQGPQFIFQYYREEENGRGNFPPRFSGLQFPNYSSELNVNALELDDSALYLCASSKLGSSVNTGELFFGEGSRLTVL.

The chain couples TRBV7-2 to TRBJ2-3; D is unresolved. The germline V gene encodes CDR1 SGHTA and CDR2 FQGNSA. The CDR3 is 12 amino acids. The V gene lost 5 bases and the J gene lost 6 bases, with 9 bases spanning the gap. The CDR3 DNA follows: TGTGCCAGCAGCCCTACCAGTGATACGCAGTATTTT. It specifies CASSPTSDTQYF.

This chain links TRBV9 with TRBJ2-3; no clear D. The CDR3 loop spans 17 amino acids. Looked up from germline, CDR1 is SGDLS and CDR2 is YYNGEE. V gave up 4 bases and J gave up 1 base, with 19 bases separating them. The CDR3 sequence is CASSPSGSPAGTDTQYF. CDR3 coding DNA: TGTGCCAGCAGCCCATCCGGGTCTCCCGCGGGCACAGATACGCAGTATTTT.

The chain joins TRBV5-1 to TRBJ2-1; perhaps D is TRBD1 or TRBD2 (5 bases each). Between the trimmed V and J ends, which lost 4 bases and 10 bases, there was a span of 15 bases. Germline CDR1 and CDR2: SGHRS and YFSETQ. This CDR3 is 13 amino acids long. The CDR3 protein is CASSPGPRKEQFF. The CDR3 DNA reads as TGCGCCAGCAGCCCGGGACCTCGGAAGGAGCAGTTCTTC.

V and J are TRBV7-2 and TRBJ2-1, with 12 bases lining up with TRBD1. The CDR3 loop spans 15 amino acids. Looked up from germline, CDR1 is SGHTA and CDR2 is FQGNSA. Trimming removed 5 bases from V and 9 bases from J; junction bases left unmatched: 8. For the CDR3, the DNA is TGTGCCAGCAGCGCGTTGGGGACAGGGGGCGGTGAGCAGTTCTTC. Protein: CASSALGTGGGEQFF.

The chain employs TRBV18 and TRBJ2-7, with 10 nucleotides matching TRBD1. Per germline, CDR1 KGHSH and CDR2 LQKENI. V lost 1 base and J lost 0; bases outside the gene matches: 3. The CDR3 consists of 16 residues. The CDR3 DNA sequence: TGTGCCAGCTCACCACGGACAGGGGGGGACTCCTACGAGCAGTACTTC. Its translation: CASSPRTGGDSYEQYF.

The V gene is TRBV5-1, the J gene TRBJ2-1, with TRBD2 identical over 11 bases. Germline CDR1 and CDR2: SGHRS and YFSETQ. V dropped 4 bases and J dropped 5; count of bases not matched to a gene: 5. The CDR3 has 15 amino acids. DNA of the CDR3: TGCGCCAGCAGCGTCGGGACTAGCGGAGACAATGAGCAGTTCTTC. Translating it yields CASSVGTSGDNEQFF.

The chain is built from TRBV4-3 and TRBJ2-1; 7 nucleotides match TRBD1. Germline CDR1 LGHNA, CDR2 YSLEER. The CDR3 covers 16 residues. The V segment lost 3 bases and the J segment 8 bases; nucleotides outside the gene matches: 13. The CDR3 bases are TGCGCCAGCAGCCAGACCTCGGGACAGTCCTTCGATGAGCAGTTCTTC. It translates to CASSQTSGQSFDEQFF.

V and J are TRBV25-1 and TRBJ1-4; the D is unclear. The V and J ends lost 1 base and 3 bases respectively, with 12 bases between them. The CDR3 length is 16 residues. Per germline, CDR1 MGHDK and CDR2 SYGVNS. CDR3 sequence (DNA): TGTGCCAGCAGTGAATTCGGTGGAGGGTCTAATGAAAAACTGTTTTTT. It specifies CASSEFGGGSNEKLFF.

This chain links TRBV7-2 with TRBJ1-5, with 8 bases fitting TRBD1. CDR3 length equals 16 residues. V shed 1 base, J shed 3 bases, and the junction held 5 bases outside the gene matches. Germline CDR1 SGHTA, CDR2 FQGNSA. CDR3 nucleotide sequence: TGTGCCAGCAGCTTAGTCGGGACAGGCTACAATCAGCCCCAGCATTTT. Translating it yields CASSLVGTGYNQPQHF.

In this sample, this clone turned up once. The rearrangement links TRBV4-1 to TRBJ1-6; D might be TRBD1 (6 bases). In germline, CDR1 is MGHRA, CDR2 YSYEKL. Between the trimmed V and J ends, which lost 1 base and 4 bases, there was a span of 17 bases. The CDR3 totals 18 residues. The CDR3 loop is CASSQGVPGEQYNSPLHF. In DNA form, the CDR3 reads TGCGCCAGCAGCCAAGGGGTTCCAGGGGAACAATATAATTCACCCCTCCACTTT.

The gene calls are TRBV7-9 and TRBJ2-1; 7 positions match TRBD2. There are 14 residues in the CDR3. CDR1 is SEHNR and CDR2 is FQNEAQ in the germline V gene (reference sequence). With 4 bases clipped from V and 10 bases from J, the junction kept 10 bases outside the gene matches. CDR3 sequence reads: CASSSLRSSGEQFF. For the CDR3, the DNA is TGTGCCAGCAGCTCGCTCCGCTCTAGCGGAGAGCAGTTCTTC.

The CDR3 here is CASGFDGYTEAFF. CDR3 coding DNA: TGTGCTAGTGGTTTTGACGGATACACTGAAGCTTTCTTT. The chain is built from TRBV12-5 and TRBJ1-1; no clear D gene. The germline V gene encodes CDR1 LGHNT and CDR2 FRNRAP. Trimming stripped 3 bases from V and 3 bases from J, with 8 bases between. CDR3 length: 13 residues.